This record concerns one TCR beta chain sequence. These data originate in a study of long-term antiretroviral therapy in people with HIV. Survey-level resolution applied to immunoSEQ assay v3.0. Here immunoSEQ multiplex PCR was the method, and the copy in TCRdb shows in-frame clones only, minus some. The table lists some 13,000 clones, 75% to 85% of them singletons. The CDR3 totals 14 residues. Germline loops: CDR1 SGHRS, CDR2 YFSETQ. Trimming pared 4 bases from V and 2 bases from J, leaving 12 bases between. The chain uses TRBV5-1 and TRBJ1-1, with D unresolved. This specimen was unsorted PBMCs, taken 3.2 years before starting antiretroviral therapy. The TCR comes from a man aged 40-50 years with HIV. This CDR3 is CASSEGNLNTEAFF. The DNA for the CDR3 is TGCGCCAGCAGCGAAGGGAATTTAAACACTGAAGCTTTCTTT.